This TCR beta chain originates from a study of cytomegalovirus exposure and HLA in healthy donors. Findings and limits, study-wide: Within a later analysis, the majority of CMV-associated TCR beta chains appeared HLA-restricted. The analysis excluded some indistinguishable V segments, including TRBV6-2 and TRBV6-3. For cytomegalovirus status, the classifier reportedly gave diagnoses with high specificity and sensitivity.

The CDR3 length is 15 residues. V gave up 2 bases and J gave up 5 bases; unmatched junction bases: 3. The germline CDR1 and CDR2 sequences are SGHRS and YFSETQ. The study ran its PCR with 60 Vbeta and 13 Jbeta primers. TCRdb keeps only in-frame clones here, not all; method: immunoSEQ multiplex PCR. The sample records about 180,000 clones, roughly 77% being singletons. A note on this clone: Its antigen remains unidentified.

The sequenced sample was PBMCs. This sequence originates from a woman under 40 in good health and CMV-seronegative. The chain joins TRBV5-1 to TRBJ2-2, with 10 bases fitting TRBD2. The CDR3: CASSLVAGGTGELFF. CDR3 DNA: TGCGCCAGCAGCTTAGTAGCGGGGGGAACCGGGGAGCTGTTTTTT. The entire variable domain, with the rest obtained from reference TRBV5-1 and TRBJ2-2, is as follows: KAGVTQTPRYLIKTRGQQVTLSCSPISGHRSVSWYQQTPGQGLQFLFEYFSETQRNKGNFPGRFSGRQFSNSRSEMNVSTLELGDSALYLCASSLVAGGTGELFFGEGSRLTVL.